The present T cell receptor beta chain was sequenced within a study of cytomegalovirus exposure and HLA in healthy donors. Overall study: Prior work identified around 110 million unique TCR beta sequences in approximately 180 million T cells.

This CDR3 spans 18 amino acids. Germline V gene data show CDR1 as SGHDT and CDR2 as YYEEEE. V shed 0 bases and J 1 base; nucleotides not matched to a gene: 9. PCR amplification relied on 60 Vbeta primers (plus 13 Jbeta primers). Data came from immunoSEQ multiplex PCR; TCRdb stores just in-frame clones and leaves some out. The sample contains 95,000 to 150,000 clones, roughly 70% of which appear only once. The V and J genes are TRBV5-6 and TRBJ2-1, with 8 positions matching TRBD2. This clonotype originated in a man aged 25-45 years in good health and CMV-seronegative. Sequenced sample: PBMCs. CDR3 loop: CASSLAVGSGVSYNEQFF. The CDR3 coding sequence is TGTGCCAGCAGCTTGGCCGTTGGTAGCGGGGTTTCCTACAATGAGCAGTTCTTC.